This TCR beta chain was identified in a study of blood T cell repertoires in COVID-19. Study-wide context: Samples taken during acute and convalescent COVID-19 were collected in the United States, Italy and Spain. From T cells, B-cell-depleted T cells, or PBMCs came the material, which was cDNA or gDNA.

From germline, CDR1 is SGHKS and CDR2 YYEKEE (reference sequence). This CDR3 has 14 amino acids. The V end lost 1 base, the J end lost 0 bases, and 7 bases lay between the germline ends. Libraries were prepared by immunoSEQ multiplex PCR; TCRdb keeps only in-frame clonotypes and omits some of them. Of some 410,000 clones in the sample, roughly 90% were seen once. Across about 22 US areas, participants ranged in age from roughly 18 to 95 years. Participants' own reports of clinical history determined their cohort assignment. The chain couples TRBV5-5 to TRBJ1-2; no firm D call. The specimen was PBMCs or T cells enriched from blood (not recorded which). This TCR was sampled from a woman in her 30s with acute COVID-19. As DNA, the CDR3 is TGTGCCAGCAGCTTGCTCGGTTCTAACTATGGCTACACCTTC. Amino acid sequence: CASSLLGSNYGYTF.